A single sample gave rise to the 27 T cell receptor beta chains below, sequenced in a study of cytomegalovirus exposure and HLA in healthy donors. Vbeta (60) and Jbeta (13) primers were used in the PCR. Repertoires were generated with immunoSEQ multiplex PCR, while TCRdb's copy carries only in-frame clones and drops some. This sample has some 170,000 clones, with 82% found just once. Sequenced material: PBMCs. The receptor set was obtained from a girl aged 2 to 10 in good health and CMV-seropositive.

This clone appeared a single time. The V and J genes are TRBV7-9 and TRBJ2-7; D perhaps matches TRBD1 (6 bases). Germline CDR1 and CDR2: SEHNR and FQNEAQ (reference sequence). The V end was cut by 8 bases, the J end by 6 bases, with 20 bases between. This CDR3 contains 14 residues. CDR3 sequence: CASLKGRGFTEQYF. The CDR3 DNA reads as TGTGCCAGCCTGAAGGGCAGGGGATTCACCGAGCAGTACTTC.

The V and J genes are TRBV7-9 and TRBJ1-3; D is unresolved. V lost 1 base and J 0 bases, leaving 7 bases between the germline ends. Per the germline V gene, CDR1 is SEHNR and CDR2 is FQNEAQ (reference sequence). The CDR3 has 15 residues. In DNA, the CDR3 is TGTGCCAGCAGCTTAGGAGCCTTCTCTGGAAACACCATATATTTT. Translated: CASSLGAFSGNTIYF.

The rearrangement uses TRBV7-9 and TRBJ2-3; 11 bases agree with TRBD2. CDR3 length: 18 residues. J gave up 5 bases and V 10 bases, and 20 bases lay outside the gene matches. Looked up from germline, CDR1 is SEHNR and CDR2 is FQNEAQ (reference sequence). The DNA of the CDR3 is TGTGCCATATACCGGTCTAGCGGGAGGAGGGGTCCGGGAGATACGCAGTATTTT. Translating gives CAIYRSSGRRGPGDTQYF. Based on the CDR3 plus reference TRBV7-9 and TRBJ2-3, the full variable domain is DTGVSQNPRHKITKRGQNVTFRCDPISEHNRLYWYRQTLGQGPEFLTYFQNEAQLEKSRLLSDRFSAERPKGSFSTLEIQRTEQGDSAMYLCAIYRSSGRRGPGDTQYFGPGTRLTVL.

The V and J genes are TRBV2 and TRBJ1-5, with 7 positions matching TRBD1. The CDR3 covers 15 residues. J gave up 6 bases and V 7 bases, and 12 bases lay outside the gene matches. Germline CDR1 and CDR2: SNHLY and FYNNEI. CDR3 in amino acids: CASNPTRQGVQPQHF. The DNA of the CDR3 is TGTGCCAGCAACCCTACTAGACAGGGAGTTCAGCCCCAGCATTTT.

The chain joins TRBV15 to TRBJ2-3, with TRBD2 matching 7 bases. Germline V lookup: CDR1 LNHNV, CDR2 YYDKDF (reference sequence). With 5 bases clipped from V and 1 base from J, the junction kept 15 bases outside the gene matches. The CDR3 spans 18 residues. The CDR3 DNA reads TGTGCCACCAGCCGAGGCAAGACGCTAGCGGCTCGCACAGATACGCAGTATTTT. This gives the protein CATSRGKTLAARTDTQYF.

The chain recombines TRBV9 with TRBJ2-5; TRBD2 matches at 8 bases. The V gene end was trimmed by 3 bases and the J gene end by 4 bases; junction bases not matched to a gene: 5. Germline CDR1 is SGDLS and CDR2 is YYNGEE. CDR3 size: 14 residues. CDR3 bases: TGTGCCAGCAGCGGAGCGGGGGCAATAGAGACCCAGTACTTC. Its protein is CASSGAGAIETQYF. The full variable domain, its missing parts supplied by reference TRBV9 and TRBJ2-5, is DSGVTQTPKHLITATGQRVTLRCSPRSGDLSVYWYQQSLDQGLQFLIQYYNGEERAKGNILERFSAQQFPDLHSELNLSSLELGDSALYFCASSGAGAIETQYFGPGTRLLVL.

This rearrangement joins TRBV28 to TRBJ2-6, with TRBD1 as a possible D gene (5 bases). This CDR3 is 16 amino acids long. CDR1 is MDHEN and CDR2 is SYDVKM in the germline V gene. Trimming took 7 bases from V and 0 from J, leaving 13 bases between them. This CDR3 is CASTLGAVSGANVLTF. In nucleotides, the CDR3 is TGTGCCAGCACCCTTGGGGCGGTCTCTGGGGCCAACGTCCTGACTTTC. Combining the CDR3 with reference TRBV28 and TRBJ2-6 gives the whole variable domain DVKVTQSSRYLVKRTGEKVFLECVQDMDHENMFWYRQDPGLGLRLIYFSYDVKMKEKGDIPEGYSVSREKKERFSLILESASTNQTSMYLCASTLGAVSGANVLTFGAGSRLTVL.

This clone has only a few counts. V is TRBV18 and J is TRBJ1-4; TRBD1 might be the D (5 bases). The CDR3 has 17 residues. Germline lookup yields CDR1 KGHSH and CDR2 LQKENI. The V end lost 3 bases, the J end lost 6 bases, and 20 bases lay between the germline ends. In nucleotides, the CDR3 is TGTGCCAGCTCACCTAATCTGGCGGGCAGGGAGGATGAAAAACTGTTTTTT. Its translation is CASSPNLAGREDEKLFF.

In this sample, this clone turned up once. V usage is TRBV6-1 and J usage is TRBJ2-2, with no clear D. V lost 2 bases and J lost 5, with 6 bases in between. Germline V CDR1 and CDR2: MNHNS, SASEGT. The CDR3 length is 13 residues. CDR3 bases: TGTGCCAGCAGTGAATACGAGACCGGGGAGCTGTTTTTT. Its protein is CASSEYETGELFF.

This clone is a singleton in its sample. V gene TRBV9 combines with J gene TRBJ1-2, with D tentatively TRBD1 (5 bases). CDR1 and CDR2 (germline): SGDLS, YYNGEE. This CDR3 comprises 15 residues. Trimming left V 1 base short and J 3 bases short, with 13 bases between. In nucleotides, the CDR3 is TGTGCCAGCAGCGTATGGGGCGGGGTCGACTATGGCTACACCTTC. Its translation: CASSVWGGVDYGYTF.

The chain carries TRBV28 and TRBJ2-1; tentatively, D is TRBD1 (6 bases). Germline V gives CDR1 MDHEN, CDR2 SYDVKM. V was pared by 2 bases and J by 7 bases, with 15 bases between. The CDR3 length is 15 residues. The CDR3 nucleotides are TGTGCCAGCAGTTTAACAGGGAAGGCCCTAAATGAGCAGTTCTTC. The encoded protein is CASSLTGKALNEQFF.

V is TRBV5-1 and J is TRBJ2-4; D is possibly TRBD1 (6 bases). In germline, CDR1 is SGHRS, CDR2 YFSETQ. This CDR3 has 14 amino acids. The ends were cut back, 0 bases at V and 7 bases at J, with 11 bases in the middle. CDR3 bases: TGCGCCAGCAGCTTGGTCCAGGGGTTGAACATTCAGTACTTC. Its translation is CASSLVQGLNIQYF.

The count of this clone is one. This sequence joins TRBV5-1 and TRBJ2-4, with TRBD2 as a possible D gene (6 bases). The germline V gene encodes CDR1 SGHRS and CDR2 YFSETQ. The CDR3 is 15 residues long. Trimming removed 2 bases from V and 1 base from J, with 10 bases in between. The CDR3 loop is CASSFLGGAKNIQYF. The CDR3 DNA follows: TGCGCCAGCAGCTTTCTTGGGGGGGCCAAAAACATTCAGTACTTC.

This clone occurred a few times. This chain connects TRBV9 to TRBJ2-1, with 8 bases identical to TRBD2. The germline V gene encodes CDR1 SGDLS and CDR2 YYNGEE. There are 14 residues in the CDR3. J gave up 8 bases and V 6 bases, and 10 bases lay outside the gene matches. CDR3 in amino acids: CASTAGEREYEQFF. The CDR3 DNA follows: TGTGCCAGCACGGCCGGGGAGCGGGAGTATGAGCAGTTCTTC.

V is TRBV13 and J is TRBJ2-5; D gene uncertain. Germline CDR1 PRHDT, CDR2 FYEKMQ (reference sequence). CDR3 length: 12 residues. With 6 bases removed from V and 4 bases from J, the gap between germline ends came to 9 bases. CDR3 sequence: CASRSGRETQYF. CDR3 DNA: TGTGCCAGCAGAAGTGGCCGAGAGACCCAGTACTTC.

The chain has TRBV27 and TRBJ2-7, with D maybe TRBD1 (6 bases). The germline V gene has CDR1 MNHEY and CDR2 SMNVEV (reference sequence). The V end was cut by 3 bases, the J end by 2 bases, with 8 bases between. The CDR3 has 13 amino acids. CDR3 in DNA: TGTGCCAGCAGTTTGGGGACAACCTACGAGCAGTACTTC. It yields the protein CASSLGTTYEQYF.

The chain combines TRBV9 with TRBJ1-3; D ambiguous. Trimming removed 4 bases at V and 0 bases at J, with 8 bases between. Germline CDR1 reads SGDLS; CDR2 reads YYNGEE. There are 14 residues in the CDR3. CDR3 region: CASSPSLSGNTIYF. CDR3 nucleotide sequence: TGTGCCAGCAGCCCGAGCCTCTCTGGAAACACCATATATTTT.

DNA of the CDR3: TGTGCCAGCAGTAAAGCGGTCGACACTGAAGCTTTCTTT. The encoded protein is CASSKAVDTEAFF. The V and J genes are TRBV27 and TRBJ1-1; no reliable D call. This CDR3 is built from 13 residues. Trimming pared 5 bases from V and 3 bases from J, leaving 10 bases between. Germline assignment: CDR1 MNHEY and CDR2 SMNVEV (reference sequence).

In its sample, this clone was seen a few times. This chain connects TRBV9 to TRBJ2-1, with 10 bases identical to TRBD2. The germline CDR1 and CDR2 sequences are SGDLS and YYNGEE. Germline trimming cut 3 bases from V and 8 bases from J; bases unmatched to any gene: 11. The length of the CDR3 is 16 residues. The CDR3 DNA sequence: TGTGCCAGCAGCGCCCCCGAGCGGGAGGGCCAGGATGAGCAGTTCTTC. Translating it yields CASSAPEREGQDEQFF.

This chain joins TRBV5-8 and TRBJ2-1; 7 bases are shared with TRBD2. J was trimmed by 3 bases and V by 4 bases; bases with no gene match: 7. From germline, CDR1 is SGHTS and CDR2 YDEGEE. The CDR3 contains 15 residues. CDR3 protein: CASSLGGSSYNEQFF. The CDR3 region has the DNA TGTGCCAGCAGCCTCGGGGGGAGTAGCTACAATGAGCAGTTCTTC.

This clone is labeled medium-sized. The chain links TRBV10-3 to TRBJ2-3, with D uncertain. CDR1 is ENHRY and CDR2 is SYGVKD in the germline V gene. The CDR3 contains 16 residues. V lost 3 bases and J 2 bases, leaving 15 bases between the germline ends. The CDR3 coding sequence is TGTGCCATCAGTGATGATATAGTGGGCCTCACAGATACGCAGTATTTT. Its protein product is CAISDDIVGLTDTQYF.

This clone was counted a single time. The chain couples TRBV10-3 to TRBJ2-1, with TRBD1 matching over 8 bases. The germline CDR1 and CDR2 sequences are ENHRY and SYGVKD. Losses at the gene ends were 11 bases for V and 5 bases for J; bases not matched to a gene: 8. The CDR3 length is 13 residues. The CDR3 DNA is TGTGCCCTGTCGGACAGGGACGACAATGAGCAGTTCTTC. Its translation is CALSDRDDNEQFF.

The chain employs TRBV27 and TRBJ2-5; TRBD2 might be the D (6 bases). The end of the DNA fits TRBJ2-7 better, so the J call may be wrong. The CDR3 has 14 amino acids. Germline V gene data show CDR1 as MNHEY and CDR2 as SMNVEV (reference sequence). CDR3 in DNA: TGTGCCAGCAGTGCGGGGCAGGGATATCACGAGCAGTACTTC. Translated: CASSAGQGYHEQYF.

CDR3 residues: CVTGRTPYEQYF. The CDR3 DNA is TGTGTCACAGGCAGGACCCCCTACGAGCAGTACTTC. The chain joins TRBV2 to TRBJ2-7; D might be TRBD1 (5 bases). The CDR3 totals 12 residues. Germline CDR1 is SNHLY and CDR2 is FYNNEI.

The chain recombines TRBV7-3 with TRBJ2-2; TRBD2 is a possible D gene (6 bases). The CDR3 is 16 residues long. The V gene lost 5 bases and the J gene lost 0 bases, with 13 bases spanning the gap. In germline, CDR1 is SGHTA, CDR2 FQGTGA. The CDR3 spells CASSPYRGANTGELFF. Here the CDR3 DNA reads TGTGCCAGCAGCCCCTACCGCGGGGCGAACACCGGGGAGCTGTTTTTT.

The V and J genes are TRBV9 and TRBJ2-1, with a possible D match to TRBD2 (6 bases). The CDR3 runs 17 residues. V was clipped by 2 bases and J by 7 bases, with 22 bases between them. Germline V gene lookup returns CDR1 SGDLS and CDR2 YYNGEE. The CDR3 region has the DNA TGTGCCAGCAGCGTGTCCCGCACTAGCCCCCTAATAAATGAGCAGTTCTTC. Its translation: CASSVSRTSPLINEQFF.

The chain is built from TRBV27 and TRBJ2-1; a possible D gene is TRBD2 (7 bases). The CDR3 is made up of 16 amino acids. Germline CDR1 and CDR2: MNHEY and SMNVEV (reference sequence). The ends were cut back, 4 bases at V and 3 bases at J, with 16 bases in the middle. CDR3 DNA sequence: TGTGCCAGCAGTTCTCACGGGGAGGGGGTCTACAATGAGCAGTTCTTC. Protein: CASSSHGEGVYNEQFF.